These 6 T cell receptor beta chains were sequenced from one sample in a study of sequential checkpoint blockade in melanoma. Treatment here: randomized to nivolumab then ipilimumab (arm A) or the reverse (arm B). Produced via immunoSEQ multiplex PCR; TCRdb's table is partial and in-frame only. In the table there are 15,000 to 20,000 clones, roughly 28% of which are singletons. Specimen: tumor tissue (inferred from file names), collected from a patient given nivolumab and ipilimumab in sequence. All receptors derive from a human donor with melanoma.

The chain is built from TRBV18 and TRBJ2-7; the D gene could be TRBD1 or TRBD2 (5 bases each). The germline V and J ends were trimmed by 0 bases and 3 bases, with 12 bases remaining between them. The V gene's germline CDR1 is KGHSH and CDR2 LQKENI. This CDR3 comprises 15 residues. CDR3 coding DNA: TGTGCCAGCTCACCACCGGGGGTCCTTCTCTACGAGCAGTACTTC. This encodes CASSPPGVLLYEQYF.

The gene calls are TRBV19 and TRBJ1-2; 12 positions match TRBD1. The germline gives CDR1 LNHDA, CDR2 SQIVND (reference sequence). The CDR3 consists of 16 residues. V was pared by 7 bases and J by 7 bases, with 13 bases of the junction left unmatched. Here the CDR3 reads CASIGGLGQGASGYTF. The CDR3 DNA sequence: TGTGCCAGTATTGGGGGCCTGGGACAGGGGGCTTCTGGCTACACCTTC.

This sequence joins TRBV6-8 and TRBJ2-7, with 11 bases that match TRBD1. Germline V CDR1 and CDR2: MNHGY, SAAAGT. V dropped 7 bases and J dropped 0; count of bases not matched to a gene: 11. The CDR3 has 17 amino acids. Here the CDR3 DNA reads TGTGCCAGCAACCCCGGGACAGGGGGAAAATTCTCCTACGAGCAGTACTTC. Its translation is CASNPGTGGKFSYEQYF.

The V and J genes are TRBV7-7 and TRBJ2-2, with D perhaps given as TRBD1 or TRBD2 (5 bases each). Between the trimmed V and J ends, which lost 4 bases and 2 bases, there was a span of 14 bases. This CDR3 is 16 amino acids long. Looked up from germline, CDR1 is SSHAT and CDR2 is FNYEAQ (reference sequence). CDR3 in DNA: TGTGCCAGCAGCTCCTACACCGGGGCAAACACCGGGGAGCTGTTTTTT. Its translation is CASSSYTGANTGELFF.

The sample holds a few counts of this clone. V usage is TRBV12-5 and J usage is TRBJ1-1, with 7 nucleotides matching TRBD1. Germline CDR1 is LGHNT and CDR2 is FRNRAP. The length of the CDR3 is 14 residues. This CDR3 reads CASTYRGANTEAFF. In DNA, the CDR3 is TGTGCCAGCACCTACAGGGGAGCGAACACTGAAGCTTTCTTT.

CDR3 loop: CSVRTGSYEQYF. The CDR3 DNA reads TGCAGCGTCCGGACAGGGAGCTACGAGCAGTACTTC. The V call is TRBV29-1, the J call TRBJ2-7, with 8 bases lining up with TRBD1. The CDR3 extends over 12 amino acids. The V gene end was trimmed by 6 bases and the J gene end by 3 bases; junction bases not matched to a gene: 4. Germline V lookup: CDR1 SQVTM, CDR2 ANQGSEA.